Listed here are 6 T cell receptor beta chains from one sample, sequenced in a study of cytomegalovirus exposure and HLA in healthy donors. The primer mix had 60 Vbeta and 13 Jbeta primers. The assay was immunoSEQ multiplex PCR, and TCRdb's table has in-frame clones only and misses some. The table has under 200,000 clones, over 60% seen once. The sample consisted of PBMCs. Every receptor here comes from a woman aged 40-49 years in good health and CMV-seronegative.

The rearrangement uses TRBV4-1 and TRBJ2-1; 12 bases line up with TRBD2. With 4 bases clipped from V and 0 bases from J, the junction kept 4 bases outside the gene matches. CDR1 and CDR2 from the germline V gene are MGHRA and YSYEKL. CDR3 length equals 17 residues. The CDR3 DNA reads TGCGCCAGCAGCCTTAGACTAGCGGGGGTCTCCTACAATGAGCAGTTCTTC. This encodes CASSLRLAGVSYNEQFF.

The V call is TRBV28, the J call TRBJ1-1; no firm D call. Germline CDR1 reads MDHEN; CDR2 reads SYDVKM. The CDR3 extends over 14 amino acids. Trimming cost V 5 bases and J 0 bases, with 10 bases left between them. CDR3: CASSIGVLNTEAFF. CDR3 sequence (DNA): TGTGCCAGCAGTATAGGAGTGTTGAACACTGAAGCTTTCTTT. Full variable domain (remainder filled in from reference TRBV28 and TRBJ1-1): DVKVTQSSRYLVKRTGEKVFLECVQDMDHENMFWYRQDPGLGLRLIYFSYDVKMKEKGDIPEGYSVSREKKERFSLILESASTNQTSMYLCASSIGVLNTEAFFGQGTRLTVV.

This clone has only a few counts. This CDR3 is CASSIEARGPNTF. The CDR3, as DNA: TGTGCCAGTAGTATCGAGGCCAGGGGGCCGAATACCTTC. The rearrangement links TRBV19 to TRBJ1-2; 8 bases map to TRBD1. The CDR3 spans 13 residues. V was clipped by 3 bases and J by 14 bases; unmatched bases: 11. The germline gives CDR1 LNHDA, CDR2 SQIVND (reference sequence).

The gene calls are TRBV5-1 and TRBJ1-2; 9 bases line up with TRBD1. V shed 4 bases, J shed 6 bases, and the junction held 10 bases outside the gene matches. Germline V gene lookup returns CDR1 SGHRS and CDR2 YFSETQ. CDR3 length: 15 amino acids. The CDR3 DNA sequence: TGCGCCAGCAGCCCGGATGGACAGGGGAGAAATGGCTACACCTTC. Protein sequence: CASSPDGQGRNGYTF.

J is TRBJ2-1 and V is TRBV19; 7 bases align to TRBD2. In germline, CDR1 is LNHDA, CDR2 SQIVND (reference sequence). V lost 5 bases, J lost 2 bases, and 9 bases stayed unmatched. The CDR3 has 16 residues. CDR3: CASSPQLSGPYNEQFF. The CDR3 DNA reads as TGTGCCAGTAGTCCCCAACTTAGCGGGCCCTACAATGAGCAGTTCTTC.

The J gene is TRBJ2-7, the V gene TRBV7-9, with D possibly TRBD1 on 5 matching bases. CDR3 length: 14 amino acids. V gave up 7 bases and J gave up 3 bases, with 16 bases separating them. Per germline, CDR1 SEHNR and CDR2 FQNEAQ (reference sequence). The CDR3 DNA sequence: TGTGCCAGCACCCAAAGGGGCAAGAACTACGAGCAGTACTTC. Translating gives CASTQRGKNYEQYF. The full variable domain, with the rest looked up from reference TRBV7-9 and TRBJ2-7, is DTGVSQNPRHKITKRGQNVTFRCDPISEHNRLYWYRQTLGQGPEFLTYFQNEAQLEKSRLLSDRFSAERPKGSFSTLEIQRTEQGDSAMYLCASTQRGKNYEQYFGPGTRLTVT.